This T cell receptor beta chain was obtained from a study of T cells in Graves' hyperthyroidism and ophthalmopathy. Across the study: Blood from the periphery was taken at initial diagnosis, before any treatment.

Thyroid ultrasound, orbital computed tomography, clinical symptoms, and serum thyroxine and TRAb underpinned diagnoses. This clonotype has just one count. Its antigen is unknown. The junction shows a germline mismatch at one end, possibly a read error. Study results and limitations: In the blood, most expanded thyroid clonotypes above 0.001 appeared as well. Patients with ophthalmopathy were separated from those with stable hyperthyroidism by a 13 V-J model.

The investigators amplified TCR beta CDR3 regions from RNA transcripts. The primer set for the first-round RT-PCR of the TCR CDR3 was HTBI. TCRdb re-derived calls from the multiplex PCR reads in MiXCR, one entry per CDR3 protein. The data contain 45,000 to 60,000 distinct CDR3 sequences, roughly 52% of them singletons. The CDR3 totals 13 residues. Germline CDR1 reads LNHDA; CDR2 reads SQIVND (reference sequence). What was sequenced was blood. This sequence joins TRBV19 and TRBJ2-5; possibly TRBD2 for D (6 bases). The TCR originated in a woman between 25 and 40 years old with Graves' ophthalmopathy. CDR3 DNA sequence: TGTGCCAGCAGTATCGCGGGACAAGAGACCCAGTACTTC. Its protein product is CASSIAGQETQYF.